The clone carrying this TCR beta chain appeared once. The data are from a study of T cell changes during pregnancy in multiple sclerosis. TCRdb keeps only in-frame clones here, not all; method: immunoSEQ multiplex PCR. The table lists roughly 48,000 clones, 85% to 95% of them singletons. Trimming pared 5 bases from V and 5 bases from J, leaving 12 bases between. The CDR3 spans 13 residues. Germline V gene data show CDR1 as WNHNN and CDR2 as SYGVQD (reference sequence). Sequences were derived from CD4+ T cells from peripheral blood mononuclear cells, sampled in the second trimester of pregnancy. V is TRBV10-1 and J is TRBJ1-1, with no clear D. The origin of this receptor is a female donor in good health, enrolled as a control in a pregnancy study. The CDR3: CASSPRYGTEAFF. For the CDR3, the DNA is TGCGCCAGCAGTCCCAGGTACGGAACTGAAGCTTTCTTT.